The sequence of this T cell receptor beta chain was determined in a study of blood T cell repertoires in COVID-19. Study-wide context: Acute and convalescent COVID-19 samples came from the United States, Italy and Spain.

Patients in Seattle were enrolled during active infection, then followed longitudinally. Original processing notes: Amplifying reference gene primers gave estimates of nucleated cell counts. Libraries were prepared by immunoSEQ multiplex PCR; TCRdb keeps only in-frame clonotypes and omits some of them. The V and J calls and the clone size are those of that table, but D and trimming were determined from the DNA. Counted here are approximately 350,000 clones, less than 90% occurring once; the ten biggest clones make up under 8.5%. The CDR3 runs to 12 residues. Germline V lookup: CDR1 GTSNPN, CDR2 SVGIG (reference sequence). V shed 2 bases and J shed 7 bases, with 6 bases lying between them.

The sample was peripheral blood. This TCR was sampled from a woman aged 55-75 years with COVID-19, enrolled during active disease. The chain uses TRBV30 and TRBJ1-6; no definite D call. CDR3 sequence (DNA): TGTGCCTGGAGTCCGGTCAATTCACCCCTCCACTTT. Protein: CAWSPVNSPLHF.